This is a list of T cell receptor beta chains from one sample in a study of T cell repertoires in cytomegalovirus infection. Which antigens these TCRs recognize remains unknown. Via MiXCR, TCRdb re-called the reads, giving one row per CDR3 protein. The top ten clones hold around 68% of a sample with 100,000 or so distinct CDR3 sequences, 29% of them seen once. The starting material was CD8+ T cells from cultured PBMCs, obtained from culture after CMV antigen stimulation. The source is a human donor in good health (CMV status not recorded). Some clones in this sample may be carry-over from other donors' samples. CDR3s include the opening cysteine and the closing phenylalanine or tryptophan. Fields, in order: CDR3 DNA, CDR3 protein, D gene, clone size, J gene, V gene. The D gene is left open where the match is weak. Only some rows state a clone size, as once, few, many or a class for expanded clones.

TGTGCCAGCAGCTTTTCTCGGGGGGGCCACAATGAGCAGTTCTTC | CASSFSRGGHNEQFF | TRBD2 | - | TRBJ2-1 | TRBV7-3
TGTGCCAGCAGTTTATCTGCCCTGACAGGATCCTACGAGCAGTACTTC | CASSLSALTGSYEQYF | - | - | TRBJ2-7 | TRBV27
TGTGCCAGCAGCTTAGAGGCCAGGGGGACACCCCAATACTACAATGAGCAGTTCTTC | CASSLEARGTPQYYNEQFF | TRBD1 | few | TRBJ2-1 | TRBV7-9
TGTGCCAGTAGTATAATTTCCCCAGGGCTTCGTGGCTACACCTTC | CASSIISPGLRGYTF | - | - | TRBJ1-2 | TRBV19
TGTGCCAGTAGTGCCCAGGGGGCCGGCAATGAGCAGTTCTTC | CASSAQGAGNEQFF | TRBD1 | - | TRBJ2-1 | TRBV19
TGTGCCAGCAGCTTAGGTATGGGGGGCGAGATCGCCTACGAGCAGTACTTC | CASSLGMGGEIAYEQYF | - | few | TRBJ2-7 | TRBV7-8
TGTGCCAGCAGTGGGGGGACAGGCCCCGGGGGGGTGGACGAGCAGTACTTC | CASSGGTGPGGVDEQYF | - | few | TRBJ2-7 | TRBV28
TGTGCCAGTAGTGAGGGTGGGTTCCTGCCCTACGAGCAGTACTTC | CASSEGGFLPYEQYF | - | few | TRBJ2-7 | TRBV6-1
TGTGCCAGCAGCTTAGGGACCGGGACAGGGAATCAGCCCCAGCATTTT | CASSLGTGTGNQPQHF | TRBD1 | few | TRBJ1-5 | TRBV7-2
TGCGCCAGCAGCTTGGCCGGGACTAGCGGGTACAATGAGCAGTTCTTC | CASSLAGTSGYNEQFF | TRBD2 | - | TRBJ2-1 | TRBV5-1
TGTGCCAGCAGCTTATCGGGCCGAACTAATGAAAAACTGTTTTTT | CASSLSGRTNEKLFF | - | - | TRBJ1-4 | TRBV7-6
TGTGCCAGCAGGACGTTTGTTGTGGGGTCCTACGAGCAGTACTTC | CASRTFVVGSYEQYF | - | few | TRBJ2-7 | TRBV28
TGTGCCAGCAGCTGGGCCAACTACTGGGATGAGCAGTTCTTC | CASSWANYWDEQFF | - | - | TRBJ2-1 | TRBV7-2
TGTGCCACCAGCAGAGTTGCCGGGACAGGGGGCGATACGCAGTATTTT | CATSRVAGTGGDTQYF | TRBD1 | - | TRBJ2-3 | TRBV15
TGTGCCAGCAGCCAAGATTTGGGATATGACACTGAAGCTTTCTTT | CASSQDLGYDTEAFF | - | - | TRBJ1-1 | TRBV3-1
TGTGCCAGTAGTATAGGCCCGGGGGGACCGAACAATGAGCAGTTCTTC | CASSIGPGGPNNEQFF | TRBD2 | few | TRBJ2-1 | TRBV19
TGTGCCAGCAGTTACCCGGCTAGCGGGGGGATCAGCTCCTACAATGAGCAGTTCTTC | CASSYPASGGISSYNEQFF | TRBD2 | many | TRBJ2-1 | TRBV6-5
TGTGCCAGCAGCTTAGCCGCGAACACCGGGGAGCTGTTTTTT | CASSLAANTGELFF | - | - | TRBJ2-2 | TRBV7-6
TGTGCCAGCAGCTTTCGGACAGGGAGGGAGACCCAGTACTTC | CASSFRTGRETQYF | TRBD1 | - | TRBJ2-5 | TRBV5-4
TGTGCCAGCAGTTTATGGATCAATCAGCCCCAGCATTTT | CASSLWINQPQHF | - | - | TRBJ1-5 | TRBV27
TGTGCCAGTCGTGCGGGGCCTTACACCGGGGAGCTGTTTTTT | CASRAGPYTGELFF | - | - | TRBJ2-2 | TRBV2
TGTGCCAGCAGCGAAGGACAGGGCCCCCTTGAGCAGTTCTTC | CASSEGQGPLEQFF | TRBD1 | - | TRBJ2-1 | TRBV5-5
TGCGCCAGCAGCCAAGGACTATACACTGAAGCTTTCTTT | CASSQGLYTEAFF | - | few | TRBJ1-1 | TRBV4-1
TGTGCCAGCAGTAAGACAGGCCTCTACGAGCAGTACTTC | CASSKTGLYEQYF | - | - | TRBJ2-7 | TRBV12-3/TRBV12-4
TGTGCCAGCAGTCCGGGCCTTTGGTATGGCTACACCTTC | CASSPGLWYGYTF | - | many | TRBJ1-2 | TRBV12-3/TRBV12-4
TGTGCCAGCAGCTCCCCGGGACAGTCCAAGAGGTTT | CASSSPGQSKRF | TRBD1 | few | TRBJ1-3 | TRBV9
TGTGCCAGCAGCCCAGCTGCGGGGGGACACACAGATACGCAGTATTTT | CASSPAAGGHTDTQYF | TRBD2 | many | TRBJ2-3 | TRBV7-2
TGTGCCAGCAGCTCCGTCGGGACTAGCACAGATACGCAGTATTTT | CASSSVGTSTDTQYF | - | many | TRBJ2-3 | TRBV7-2
TGTGCCAGCAGCCCCCCGGGGGGTTCCGACGGGGGAAACACCATATATTTT | CASSPPGGSDGGNTIYF | - | many | TRBJ1-3 | TRBV7-8
TGTGCCAGCAGCTTATATTCAGACTACGATGAGCAGTTCTTC | CASSLYSDYDEQFF | - | - | TRBJ2-1 | TRBV7-2
TGCGCCAGCAGCCACTCCGGGACTAGCTCTGTAGGTGAGCAGTTCTTC | CASSHSGTSSVGEQFF | TRBD2 | few | TRBJ2-1 | TRBV4-1
TGTGCCAGCAGCCCGGTTGCAGGTCAGCCCCAGCATTTT | CASSPVAGQPQHF | - | - | TRBJ1-5 | TRBV12-3/TRBV12-4
TGCGCCAGCAGCAGTCTACACGGGGACACAGATACGCAGTATTTT | CASSSLHGDTDTQYF | - | - | TRBJ2-3 | TRBV5-1